Listed below are T cell receptor beta chains from one sample, sequenced in a study of T cell responses to AZD1222 COVID-19 vaccine. TCRdb's table, derived via immunoSEQ multiplex PCR, lists solely in-frame clones and lacks some. The sample contains approximately 150,000 clones, about 86% of which appear only once. The sample was peripheral blood, taken 28 days after the second AZD1222 dose. These receptors originate from an adult who received the AZD1222 COVID-19 vaccine. CDR3s include the opening cysteine and the closing phenylalanine or tryptophan. Fields, in order: V gene, J gene, clone size, D gene, CDR3 protein, CDR3 DNA. D genes are given only for firm matches. Clone size is stated in some rows and not others, as once, few, many or a class when expanded.

TRBV2	TRBJ1-5	few	.	CASSEGNQPQHF	TGTGCCAGCAGTGAGGGCAATCAGCCCCAGCATTTT
TRBV12-3/TRBV12-4	TRBJ2-1	.	.	CASSRLNEQFF	TGTGCCAGCAGCAGACTAAATGAGCAGTTCTTC
TRBV30	TRBJ1-4	.	.	CAWSILVGKLFF	TGTGCCTGGAGTATTTTAGTGGGAAAACTGTTTTTT
TRBV28	TRBJ1-5	.	TRBD1	CASSSPLGQGRQPQHF	TGTGCCAGCAGTTCGCCCCTTGGACAGGGCAGACAGCCCCAGCATTTT
TRBV3-1/TRBV3-2	TRBJ1-6	.	TRBD1	CASSRGQGESPLHF	TGTGCCAGCAGCCGGGGACAGGGGGAGTCACCCCTCCACTTT
TRBV19	TRBJ2-2	.	.	CASSRRGVRGGLVDTGELFF	TGTGCCAGTAGTCGAAGGGGCGTGAGGGGGGGCCTCGTGGACACCGGGGAGCTGTTTTTT
TRBV15	TRBJ2-7	once	.	CATSRQGLYEQYF	TGTGCCACCAGCAGACAGGGGTTATACGAGCAGTACTTC
TRBV30	TRBJ2-5	.	.	CAWNSKETQYF	TGTGCCTGGAACTCAAAAGAGACCCAGTACTTC
TRBV6-5	TRBJ1-1	.	.	CASILIQGVTEAFF	TGTGCCAGCATTCTTATCCAGGGCGTCACTGAAGCTTTCTTT
TRBV29-1	TRBJ1-2	.	.	CSVDPTANYGYTF	TGCAGCGTTGATCCGACAGCTAACTATGGCTACACCTTC
TRBV11-2	TRBJ2-1	.	.	CASSLGGSGYNEQFF	TGTGCCAGCAGCTTAGGAGGTAGCGGCTACAATGAGCAGTTCTTC
TRBV3-1/TRBV3-2	TRBJ1-6	.	.	CASSHGGGGPLHF	TGTGCCAGCAGCCACGGAGGAGGGGGGCCCCTCCACTTT
TRBV7-9	TRBJ1-1	few	.	CASSLVRGLDTEAFF	TGTGCCAGCAGCTTAGTTAGGGGTCTGGACACTGAAGCTTTCTTT
TRBV29-1	TRBJ1-4	.	.	CSGTDSATNEKLFF	TGCAGCGGCACGGACAGTGCAACTAATGAAAAACTGTTTTTT
TRBV28	TRBJ1-2	.	.	CASSQGYGYTF	TGTGCCAGCAGTCAGGGATATGGCTACACCTTC
TRBV6-5	TRBJ1-6	.	TRBD1	CASSTPGQGNSPLHF	TGTGCCAGCAGTACCCCCGGACAGGGAAATTCACCCCTCCACTTT
TRBV5-1	TRBJ2-2	.	TRBD2	CASSRTSGGAGTGELFF	TGCGCCAGCAGCCGGACTAGCGGGGGGGCTGGAACCGGGGAGCTGTTTTTT
TRBV19	TRBJ1-5	.	.	CASSSSGLSNQPQHF	TGTGCCAGTAGCTCATCGGGACTATCCAATCAGCCCCAGCATTTT
TRBV2	TRBJ1-6	.	.	CASSEARGANSPLHF	TGTGCCAGCAGTGAAGCAAGGGGGGCTAATTCACCCCTCCACTTT
TRBV6-5	TRBJ2-7	.	.	CASSYSIGGSSYEQYF	TGTGCCAGCAGTTACTCGATAGGGGGAAGCTCCTACGAGCAGTACTTC
TRBV7-8	TRBJ2-7	.	TRBD1	CASRGQGGSYEQYF	TGTGCCAGCAGGGGACAGGGGGGCTCCTACGAGCAGTACTTC
TRBV30	TRBJ2-6	.	.	CACDSSGANVLTF	TGTGCCTGTGACAGCTCTGGGGCCAACGTCCTGACTTTC
TRBV6-5	TRBJ2-6	once	.	CASSSRSGANVLTF	TGTGCCAGCAGTTCGAGATCCGGGGCCAACGTCCTGACTTTC
TRBV9	TRBJ1-2	.	.	CASSWEENYGYTF	TGTGCCAGCAGTTGGGAGGAAAACTATGGCTACACCTTC
TRBV5-1	TRBJ1-2	few	TRBD1	CASSLGQGANYGYTF	TGCGCCAGCAGCTTGGGACAGGGGGCTAACTATGGCTACACCTTC
TRBV5-6	TRBJ2-5	.	.	CASSLETGNQETQYF	TGTGCCAGCAGCTTAGAAACAGGGAACCAAGAGACCCAGTACTTC
TRBV5-1	TRBJ2-5	.	.	CASSLVPGAGETQYF	TGCGCCAGCAGCTTGGTCCCGGGGGCCGGTGAGACCCAGTACTTC
TRBV19	TRBJ2-7	.	TRBD2	CASSPTSGGYYEQYF	TGTGCCAGTAGTCCGACTAGCGGGGGATACTACGAGCAGTACTTC
TRBV2	TRBJ1-6	few	TRBD1	CASSEALWDRGLESPLHF	TGTGCCAGCAGTGAAGCGCTTTGGGACAGGGGGCTAGAGTCACCCCTCCACTTT
TRBV9	TRBJ2-1	.	TRBD2	CASSQAGGPSSYNEQFF	TGTGCCAGCAGCCAAGCGGGGGGCCCCAGCTCCTACAATGAGCAGTTCTTC
TRBV11-2	TRBJ2-3	.	TRBD2	CASSFLAGAGTDTQYF	TGTGCCAGCAGCTTTCTAGCGGGAGCGGGTACAGATACGCAGTATTTT
TRBV6-5	TRBJ2-7	.	TRBD2	CASSPTGGWEQYF	TGTGCCAGCAGCCCAACGGGAGGATGGGAGCAGTACTTC
TRBV5-4	TRBJ1-6	.	.	CGWGGSYNSPLHF	TGTGGCTGGGGCGGGTCCTATAATTCACCCCTCCACTTT
TRBV11-2	TRBJ2-7	.	.	CASSQAGAGTYEQYF	TGTGCCAGCAGTCAAGCAGGGGCAGGGACCTACGAGCAGTACTTC
TRBV9	TRBJ2-4	.	.	CASSVESGAWDIQYF	TGTGCCAGCAGCGTAGAGTCGGGGGCATGGGACATTCAGTACTTC
TRBV5-3	TRBJ1-4	.	.	CARSRTVLNEKLFF	TGTGCCAGAAGCCGGACTGTATTAAATGAAAAACTGTTTTTT
TRBV7-2	TRBJ2-7	.	.	CASSYLTRFTSYEQYF	TGTGCCAGCAGCTACTTGACCCGTTTTACCTCCTACGAGCAGTACTTC
TRBV7-2	TRBJ1-1	.	.	CASSYRDGVKTEAFF	TGTGCCAGCAGCTACCGGGACGGGGTGAAAACTGAAGCTTTCTTT
TRBV21-1	TRBJ2-7	.	.	CASLKEGALRKHEQYF	TGTGCCAGCCTCAAGGAAGGAGCCTTGCGAAAGCACGAGCAGTACTTC
TRBV5-1	TRBJ2-1	.	TRBD2	CASSFLSGRAGHEQFF	TGCGCCAGCAGCTTCTTAAGCGGGAGGGCCGGACATGAGCAGTTCTTC
TRBV3-1/TRBV3-2	TRBJ2-2	.	TRBD2	CASSPSGDAGELFF	TGTGCCAGCAGTCCCAGCGGGGATGCCGGGGAGCTGTTTTTT
TRBV5-5	TRBJ1-6	few	.	CASSLEGNENSPLHF	TGTGCCAGCAGCTTGGAAGGGAACGAGAATTCACCCCTCCACTTT
TRBV30	TRBJ1-1	.	.	CAWSPGSNTEAFF	TGTGCCTGGAGTCCTGGTTCGAACACTGAAGCTTTCTTT
TRBV10-3	TRBJ1-1	once	TRBD1	CAISEGGGQVAFF	TGTGCCATCAGTGAGGGGGGCGGACAGGTGGCTTTCTTT
TRBV15	TRBJ1-1	.	.	CATSRLGHTEAFF	TGTGCCACCAGCAGACTAGGACACACTGAAGCTTTCTTT
TRBV7-9	TRBJ2-7	.	.	CASTTGFYEQYF	TGTGCCAGCACTACTGGGTTCTACGAGCAGTACTTC
TRBV7-9	TRBJ2-1	.	.	CAAEVVRRVSYNEQFF	TGTGCCGCCGAAGTCGTCCGCAGGGTCTCCTACAATGAGCAGTTCTTC
TRBV27	TRBJ2-3	.	.	CASGPRDLTDTQYF	TGTGCCAGCGGCCCCCGGGACCTCACAGATACGCAGTATTTT